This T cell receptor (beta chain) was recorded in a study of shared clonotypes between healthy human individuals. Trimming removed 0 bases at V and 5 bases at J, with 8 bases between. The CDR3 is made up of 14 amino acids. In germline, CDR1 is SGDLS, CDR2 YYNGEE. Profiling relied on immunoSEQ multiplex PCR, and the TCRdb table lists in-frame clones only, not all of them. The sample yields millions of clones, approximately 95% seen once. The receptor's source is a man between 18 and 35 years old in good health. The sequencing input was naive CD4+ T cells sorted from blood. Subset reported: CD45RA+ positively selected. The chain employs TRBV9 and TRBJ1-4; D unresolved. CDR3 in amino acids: CASSVGPENEKLFF. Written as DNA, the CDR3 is TGTGCCAGCAGCGTAGGTCCCGAGAATGAAAAACTGTTTTTT.